This T cell receptor beta chain was captured in a study of regulatory T cells in long-lasting Graves disease. Note on this clonotype: A clone one base away is much larger, so this may be a read error.

CDR3 size: 14 residues. From germline, CDR1 is DFQATT and CDR2 SNEGSKA (reference sequence). Specified time point: newly diagnosed GD, antithyroid drugs for less than 3 months. The TCR library was made from RNA that had been extracted from PBMCs in TRIzol. Graves' disease diagnoses used American Thyroid Association guidelines. An endocrinology department in Xi'an, China, recruited the patients. The authors built TCR beta libraries using iRepertoire HTBI primers and Arm-PCR of CDR3 regions. A single record per CDR3 protein comes from TCRdb applying MiXCR to the multiplex PCR reads. This repertoire shows roughly 420,000 distinct CDR3 sequences, 14% found once; its top ten account for approximately 15%. These same data were also listed under a study on T cells in Graves' hyperthyroidism and ophthalmopathy.

The input for sequencing was peripheral blood mononuclear cells (PBMCs), taken at new diagnosis, from a patient treated with antithyroid drugs. This rearrangement joins TRBV20-1 to TRBJ2-7; 7 bases match TRBD1. The receptor was isolated from a woman between 50 and 59 years old with Graves disease. The CDR3 DNA sequence: TGCAGTGCTAGAGACGAGGACAGGTCCTACGGGCAGTACTTC. This codes for CSARDEDRSYGQYF.